This TCR beta chain emerged from a study of Tregs in tolerant kidney transplant recipients. Recipients received nonmyeloablative bone marrow transplants from related graft donors, with transient mixed chimerism. Findings and limits, study-wide: Donor-specific Treg expansion exceeded global Treg expansion in tolerant patients, suggesting antigen drive. For some patients, primers changed over time, blocking nucleotide-level comparison.

The germline V gene has CDR1 SGHRS and CDR2 YFSETQ. V lost 1 base and J lost 2; bases outside the gene matches: 2. The length of the CDR3 is 14 residues. Concerning this clone: Its antigen is undetermined.

Measured with immunoSEQ multiplex PCR; TCRdb has only the in-frame clones, and not every one. The data contain about 64,000 clones, more than 70% of them singletons. This rearrangement joins TRBV5-1 to TRBJ1-1; 7 bases fit TRBD1. This clonotype originated in a human patient who received a combined kidney and bone marrow transplant. Some of the T cells might come from the graft donor. Source: CD4+ T cells from blood (PBMCs), taken 6 months after the transplant. The CDR3 DNA reads TGCGCCAGCAGCTTGCCAGGGGGTAACACTGAAGCTTTCTTT. This gives the protein CASSLPGGNTEAFF.